This TCR beta chain originates from a study of PD-L1 blockade in urothelial cancer (dated by TCRdb to between 2016 and 2019). Notes on the research overall: Therapy was started in about 2014 for all patients, and atezolizumab 1,200 mg was administered intravenously every 3 weeks. Twenty-five of 29 patients were males with bladder-origin urothelial cancer, and about 65% of the 29 reported a prior smoking history. An ECOG performance status of 0 or 1 was recorded for the patients, and 0 to 3 prior chemotherapy regimens had been received by the patients. Blood samples were analyzed at two time points: 3 weeks after treatment start (second dose) and 6 weeks after treatment start. Blood samples gave a median of 141,255 T cells and 82,636 unique TCRs, with a median clonality of approximately 0.08. The study, an exploratory multi-omic analysis, examined somatic, immune and clinical correlates of response to PD-L1 blockade with atezolizumab in urothelial cancer. Pretreatment tumor samples, along with matched peripheral blood serially collected before and after atezolizumab treatment, were subjected to TCR sequencing. Durable clinical benefit was defined as progression-free survival longer than 6 months, and TCR features were also tested against progression-free and overall survival. Whole exome sequencing and RNA sequencing of pretreatment tumors were performed alongside TCR sequencing in the same patients. Durable clinical benefit was achieved by nine patients but not by the remaining 20. Pretreatment blood TCR-seq was available for about 27 patients, at least one posttreatment blood collection was obtained for some 24 patients, and tumor TCR-seq was available for some 24 patients.

To estimate absolute template abundance from read counts, synthetic TCR analog templates were spiked into each PCR. The immunoSEQ assay was used to amplify TCRbeta CDR3 regions from genomic DNA with bias-controlled V and J gene primers. Rearranged TCRbeta segments were sequenced at approximately 20X coverage. The original pipeline was this. Clustering was used to correct sequencing errors, and CDR3s were annotated against IMGT so that V, D and J genes could be assigned. Out-of-frame and stop-codon sequences were excluded, and only productive TCRbeta rearrangements were used in downstream analyses. Clonality was calculated as one minus the Shannon entropy normalized by the log of the number of unique productive sequences. Fisher's exact test with Benjamini-Hochberg correction, at a threshold of adjusted p below 0.01, was used to find clones that differed between time points or between blood and tumor. The clones in this table, taken by TCRdb from immuneACCESS, are in-frame only. Not every clone is retained; where verified, under half of the shortfall comes from an unresolved V gene, and the cause of the rest is unknown. The D gene and trimming were derived from the DNA, and the V and J assignments and clone size from that table. A total of about 95,000 clones appear in this sample, around 90% of them only once. Clones ranked in the top ten supply about 2% of the sample.

From a lookup of the germline V gene, CDR1 and CDR2 are MDHEN and SYDVKM. Germline trimming amounts to 6 bases on V and 3 bases on J, with 9 as the count of junction bases outside the gene matches. The CDR3 spans 15 residues, from the cysteine through the phenylalanine. Only CDR3 DNA remains: 45 bases, in frame from the first base. Overall results and qualifications from the work: Improved progression-free and overall survival was associated with having pretreatment peripheral blood TCR clonality below the median. Because the sample size was small (n of about 30) and many of the analyses were exploratory, the results are meant to be hypothesis-generating. At 3 weeks after the start of treatment, tumor-associated TCR clones in peripheral blood had expanded more in patients with durable benefit (n ≈ 24, p = 0.022).

About this clone: Its target antigen remains unknown. No base quality values were provided; no much bigger clone lies one nucleotide off.

This specimen's time point label, interpreted: pretreatment peripheral blood. The cohort comprised approximately 30 patients with locally advanced or metastatic urothelial carcinoma treated at Memorial Sloan Kettering on a trial protocol. Peripheral blood mononuclear cells were collected from each patient pretreatment and during treatment, giving between 1 and 8 total time points per patient. The Qiagen DNeasy Blood extraction kit was used to purify genomic DNA from total PBMCs and tumor samples. PBMCs were collected pretreatment and during treatment, and were isolated and stored as previously described.

This sequence uses TRBV28 and TRBJ2-5, with 8 bases in between that match TRBD1. Material: PBMCs, obtained around atezolizumab (anti-PD-L1) treatment. The receptor comes from a man between 60 and 70 years old with urothelial cancer. The DNA sequence follows: TGTGCCAGCAGCAGCTCCGGGACAGGAGAAGAGACCCAGTACTTC. The resulting protein is CASSSSGTGEETQYF.